This T cell receptor (beta chain) was found in a study of brain T cells in children with intractable seizures. To note about this clone: Its antigen is not identified.

Profiled with immunoSEQ multiplex PCR; TCRdb holds only in-frame clones, not every one. Of about 64,000 clones listed, roughly 95% were seen once; the top ten hold 0.35% to 0.4%. Overall study results and limits: HCMV serostatus was not known, and viral specificity came from CDR3 similarity only. Pre- and post-surgery blood differed in depth, so pre-surgery absences may be undersampling.

Surgery cases with the highest brain T cell transcript signatures were chosen for sequencing. Before surgery, patients took at least one anti-epileptic drug. This material consisted of peripheral blood, taken at surgery. The sequence was collected from a boy under three years old with focal cortical dysplasia and intractable seizures.

CDR3 region: CASSGNIGDTEAFF. CDR3 nucleotides: TGTGCCAGCAGCGGGAATATTGGGGACACTGAAGCTTTCTTT. This chain connects TRBV9 to TRBJ1-1; D is unresolved. V shed 3 bases and J shed 3 bases, with 12 bases lying between them. The CDR3 is made up of 14 amino acids. Germline V gene lookup returns CDR1 SGDLS and CDR2 YYNGEE.